Listed here are 18 T cell receptor beta chains from one sample, sequenced in a study of T-cell reconstitution after alpha-beta-depleted transplantation in children. Unique molecular identifiers tagged the TCRbeta library. TCRdb processed the PCR reads anew with MiXCR; each CDR3 protein has one entry. The repertoire holds more than 150,000 distinct CDR3 sequences, with more than 6.5% as singletons. The input for sequencing was PBMCs from the stem cell graft donor, taken from the stem cell graft. The source is a human donor who donated a stem cell graft to a child with Wiskott-Aldrich syndrome.

This clonotype occurred a few times. The rearrangement links TRBV6-2 or TRBV6-3 to TRBJ2-7, with 10 bases matching TRBD2. With 6 bases clipped from V and 4 bases from J, the junction kept 18 bases outside the gene matches. The CDR3 is 18 residues long. Germline-derived CDR1 and CDR2 are MNHEY and SVGEGT. The CDR3 here is CASSPRSGLAPTTYEQYF. Here the CDR3 DNA reads TGTGCCAGCAGCCCTCGTTCGGGACTAGCGCCTACAACATACGAGCAGTACTTC.

This clonotype was counted ten times or more. V and J are TRBV14 and TRBJ1-1, with D uncertain. CDR1 is SGHDN and CDR2 is FVKESK in the germline V gene. Trimming shortened V by 2 bases and J by 5 bases, and 12 bases separated the two germline ends. The CDR3 length is 14 residues. The CDR3 nucleotides are TGTGCCAGCAGCCAACGACAAGGTTGGACTGAAGCTTTCTTT. Its translation is CASSQRQGWTEAFF.

This clonotype was observed a handful of times. The J gene is TRBJ1-1, the V gene TRBV5-5; 10 nucleotides agree with TRBD1. The CDR3 has 17 amino acids. The junction had 9 bases not matched to a gene; V was cut back by 0 bases and J by 4 bases. Germline CDR1 and CDR2: SGHKS and YYEKEE (reference sequence). For the CDR3, the DNA is TGTGCCAGCAGCTTGGTGATGGGGACAGGGGCAGGCACTGAAGCTTTCTTT. It specifies CASSLVMGTGAGTEAFF. Looking up the rest from reference TRBV5-5 and TRBJ1-1 gives the full variable domain: DAGVTQSPTHLIKTRGQQVTLRCSPISGHKSVSWYQQVLGQGPQFIFQYYEKEERGRGNFPDRFSARQFPNYSSELNVNALLLGDSALYLCASSLVMGTGAGTEAFFGQGTRLTVV.

This clonotype was observed at least ten times. The chain carries TRBV6-4 and TRBJ2-7; D is possibly TRBD2 (6 bases). V was trimmed by 6 bases and J by 7 bases, leaving 16 bases between them. The germline gives CDR1 MRHNA, CDR2 SNTAGT. This CDR3 comprises 13 residues. The CDR3 DNA reads TGTGCCAGCAGCAAGACGGGGAGCGGGGAGCAGTACTTC. Its protein product is CASSKTGSGEQYF.

J is TRBJ2-1 and V is TRBV6-5; 10 bases align to TRBD2. CDR3 size: 14 residues. V shed 2 bases, J shed 7 bases, and the junction held 2 bases outside the gene matches. Germline loops: CDR1 MNHEY, CDR2 SVGAGI. The CDR3 coding sequence is TGTGCCAGCAGTTACGGGACTAGCGAGAATGAGCAGTTCTTC. It translates to CASSYGTSENEQFF.

This clonotype was recorded at least ten times. V gene TRBV12-3 or TRBV12-4 combines with J gene TRBJ1-4; D perhaps matches TRBD1 (5 bases). The CDR3 consists of 15 residues. The V end lost 0 bases, the J end lost 5 bases, and 10 bases lay between the germline ends. The CDR3 reads CASSLAGAGNEKLFF. DNA for the CDR3: TGTGCCAGCAGTTTAGCCGGGGCTGGAAATGAAAAACTGTTTTTT.

There are many counts of this clonotype. The V gene is TRBV29-1, the J gene TRBJ2-1; D remains unclear. Germline CDR1 is SQVTM and CDR2 is ANQGSEA. Between the trimmed V and J ends, which lost 4 bases and 8 bases, there was a span of 6 bases. There are 10 residues in the CDR3. The CDR3 bases are TGCAGCGTTGGGGCGTATGAGCAGTTCTTC. Amino acids: CSVGAYEQFF.

This clonotype occurred many times. The chain has TRBV20-1 and TRBJ2-1; D possibly matches TRBD1 or TRBD2 (6 bases each). The V gene lost 6 bases and the J gene lost 2 bases, with 17 bases spanning the gap. There are 15 residues in the CDR3. CDR1 and CDR2 (germline): DFQATT, SNEGSKA (reference sequence). The CDR3 sequence: CSADKWGAAYNEQFF. CDR3 DNA sequence: TGCAGTGCCGACAAGTGGGGGGCCGCCTACAATGAGCAGTTCTTC.

This clonotype was detected ten times or more. V and J are TRBV24-1 and TRBJ1-5; no definite D call. V lost 4 bases to trimming and J lost 6 bases, with 9 bases between them. Germline V gives CDR1 KGHDR, CDR2 SFDVKD. CDR3 size: 13 residues. The CDR3 DNA sequence: TGTGCCACCAGTGACCCCCGAGGTCAGCCCCAGCATTTT. Encoded protein: CATSDPRGQPQHF.

This clonotype was counted many times. The chain links TRBV6-1 to TRBJ2-2; 15 bases are a match to TRBD2. Unmatched junction bases numbered 12, after V lost 5 bases and J lost 2 bases. This CDR3 region has 20 residues. The germline gives CDR1 MNHNS, CDR2 SASEGT. As DNA, the CDR3 is TGTGCCAGCAGTCAAGGACTAGCGGGAGGGCCGGGAGGTAACACCGGGGAGCTGTTTTTT. Translation gives CASSQGLAGGPGGNTGELFF.

In its sample, this clonotype was seen many times. The chain links TRBV20-1 to TRBJ2-7, with D possibly matching TRBD2 (6 bases). V was trimmed by 1 base and J by 0 bases, leaving 10 bases between them. The CDR3 length is 14 residues. CDR1 is DFQATT, CDR2 SNEGSKA, per germline (reference sequence). CDR3: CSARGGTSSYEQYF. Here the CDR3 DNA reads TGCAGTGCTAGAGGCGGGACGAGCTCCTACGAGCAGTACTTC.

This clonotype was observed at least ten times. The CDR3 sequence: CASTQRGEDTQYF. DNA of the CDR3: TGTGCCAGCACCCAACGGGGAGAAGATACGCAGTATTTT. The V gene is TRBV12-3 or TRBV12-4, the J gene TRBJ2-3; TRBD2 is a possible D gene (5 bases). V gave up 7 bases and J gave up 5 bases, with 13 bases separating them. CDR3 length: 13 amino acids.

The rearrangement joins TRBV7-8 to TRBJ1-1; perhaps TRBD1 as D (6 bases). The germline V gene has CDR1 SGHVS and CDR2 FQNEAQ. The V end lost 3 bases, the J end lost 5 bases, and 22 bases lay between the germline ends. The CDR3 length is 17 residues. The CDR3 is CASSLGSLQGKGTEAFF. The CDR3 coding sequence is TGTGCCAGCAGCTTGGGCTCTCTACAGGGAAAGGGGACTGAAGCTTTCTTT.

The chain couples TRBV7-2 to TRBJ2-7; no definite D call. CDR1 and CDR2 from the germline V gene are SGHTA and FQGNSA. V dropped 6 bases and J dropped 1 base, with 13 bases sitting between them. This CDR3 has 14 residues. DNA for the CDR3: TGTGCCAGCAGGAACCTAGTCGGGTCCTACGAGCAGTACTTC. Its protein is CASRNLVGSYEQYF. Full variable domain (rest looked up from reference TRBV7-2 and TRBJ2-7): GAGVSQSPSNKVTEKGKDVELRCDPISGHTALYWYRQSLGQGLEFLIYFQGNSAPDKSGLPSDRFSAERTGGSVSTLTIQRTQQEDSAVYLCASRNLVGSYEQYFGPGTRLTVT.

This clonotype has at least ten counts. The gene calls are TRBV20-1 and TRBJ1-2; TRBD1 agrees at 9 bases. Germline V CDR1 and CDR2: DFQATT, SNEGSKA (reference sequence). The length of the CDR3 is 12 residues. Trimming took 3 bases from V and 8 from J; bases not matched to a gene: 4. CDR3 sequence: CSASGTGYGYTF. CDR3 DNA: TGCAGTGCTAGTGGGACAGGGTACGGCTACACCTTC.

About this clonotype itself: Its ends do not fully match the called genes, so a read error is possible. The chain combines TRBV10-3 with TRBJ2-2; 8 bases line up with TRBD1. Germline assignment: CDR1 ENHRY and CDR2 SYGVKD. This CDR3 has 19 amino acids. The CDR3 is CTISRRLGQGIPNTGELFF. The CDR3 region has the DNA TGTACCATCAGCAGACGTTTAGGACAGGGCATCCCGAACACCGGGGAGCTGTTTTTT.

This clonotype was seen many times. The rearrangement links TRBV7-2 to TRBJ2-2, with D uncertain. This CDR3 has 14 amino acids. V was pared by 0 bases and J by 5 bases, with 7 bases between. Germline V lookup: CDR1 SGHTA, CDR2 FQGNSA. CDR3 bases: TGTGCCAGCAGCTTAGCGCTAGAGACCGGGGAGCTGTTTTTT. Protein sequence: CASSLALETGELFF. The full variable domain, in which reference TRBV7-2 and TRBJ2-2 provide the parts outside the CDR3, is GAGVSQSPSNKVTEKGKDVELRCDPISGHTALYWYRQSLGQGLEFLIYFQGNSAPDKSGLPSDRFSAERTGGSVSTLTIQRTQQEDSAVYLCASSLALETGELFFGEGSRLTVL.

This clonotype has at least ten counts. The chain carries TRBV29-1 and TRBJ1-1; no firm D call. Germline V lookup: CDR1 SQVTM, CDR2 ANQGSEA. The V gene lost 7 bases and the J gene lost 6 bases, with 21 bases spanning the gap. The CDR3 is made up of 14 amino acids. CDR3 coding DNA: TGCAGCGCTAACCTGAACAGCTTGCTCGCTGAAGCTTTCTTT. Its translation is CSANLNSLLAEAFF.